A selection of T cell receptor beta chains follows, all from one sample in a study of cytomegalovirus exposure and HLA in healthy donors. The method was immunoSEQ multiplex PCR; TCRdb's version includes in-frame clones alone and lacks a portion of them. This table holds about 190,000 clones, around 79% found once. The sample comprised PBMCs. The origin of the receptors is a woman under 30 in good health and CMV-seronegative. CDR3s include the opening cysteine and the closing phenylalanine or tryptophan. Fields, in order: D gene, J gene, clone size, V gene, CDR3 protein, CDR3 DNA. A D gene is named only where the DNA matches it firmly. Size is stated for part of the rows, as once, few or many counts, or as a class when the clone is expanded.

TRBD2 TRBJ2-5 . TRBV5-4 CASSLTSGPQETQYF TGTGCCAGCAGCTTGACTAGCGGGCCTCAAGAGACCCAGTACTTC
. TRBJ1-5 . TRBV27 CASSLVRASNQPQHF TGTGCCAGCAGTTTAGTCAGGGCGAGCAATCAGCCCCAGCATTTT
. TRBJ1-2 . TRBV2 CASSDSYTF TGTGCCAGCTCGGACTCCTACACCTTC
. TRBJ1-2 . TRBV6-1 CVSSVEGGDYGYTF TGTGTCAGCAGTGTGGAGGGCGGGGACTATGGCTACACCTTC
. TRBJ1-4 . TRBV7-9 CASALGGYGNEKLFF TGTGCCAGCGCCCTCGGGGGGTATGGTAATGAAAAACTGTTTTTT
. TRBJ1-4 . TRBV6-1 CASLNSPNEKLFF TGTGCCAGTTTGAACAGCCCCAATGAAAAACTGTTTTTT
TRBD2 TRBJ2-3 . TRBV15 CATSRRLAPSTDTQYF TGTGCCACCAGCAGACGACTAGCCCCCAGCACAGATACGCAGTATTTT
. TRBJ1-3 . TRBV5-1 CASSLDGGNTIYF TGCGCCAGCAGCTTGGATGGGGGCAACACCATATATTTT
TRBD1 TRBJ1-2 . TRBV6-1 CASRIRQGSNYGYTF TGTGCCAGCAGAATAAGACAGGGGTCTAACTATGGCTACACCTTC
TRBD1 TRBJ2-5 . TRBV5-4 CASSSMDRGWRETQYF TGTGCCAGCAGCTCCATGGACAGGGGGTGGCGAGAGACCCAGTACTTC
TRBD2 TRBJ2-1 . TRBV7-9 CASSKGASGVRFNEQFF TGTGCCAGCAGCAAAGGAGCTAGCGGGGTTCGTTTCAATGAGCAGTTCTTC
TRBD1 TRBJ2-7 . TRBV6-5 CASSQGQGYEQYF TGTGCCAGCAGTCAAGGACAGGGCTACGAGCAGTACTTC
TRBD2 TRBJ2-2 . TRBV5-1 CASSLVTSGTLPNTGELFF TGCGCCAGCAGCTTAGTAACTAGCGGGACGCTACCGAACACCGGGGAGCTGTTTTTT
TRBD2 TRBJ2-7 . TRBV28 CASSLKTSGSYEQYF TGTGCCAGCAGTTTAAAGACTAGCGGCTCCTACGAGCAGTACTTC
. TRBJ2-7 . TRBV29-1 CSVPTDTNEQYF TGCAGCGTACCGACCGATACTAACGAGCAGTACTTC
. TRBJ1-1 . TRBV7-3 CASSEGRPGAEAFF TGTGCCAGCAGCGAGGGACGCCCGGGGGCTGAAGCTTTCTTT
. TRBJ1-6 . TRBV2 CASRPPGGSNSPLHF TGTGCCAGCAGACCCCCCGGGGGGAGTAATTCACCCCTCCACTTT
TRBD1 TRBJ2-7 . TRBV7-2 CASSLGQGIPYEQYF TGTGCCAGCAGCCTGGGACAGGGGATCCCCTACGAGCAGTACTTC
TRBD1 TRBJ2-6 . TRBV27 CASSLSPTGGAGANVLTF TGTGCCAGCAGTTTATCGCCCACAGGGGGCGCTGGGGCCAACGTCCTGACTTTC
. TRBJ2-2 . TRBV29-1 CSVSRGRTGELFF TGCAGCGTCAGCAGGGGTAGAACCGGGGAGCTGTTTTTT
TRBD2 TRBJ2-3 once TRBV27 CASRGGGNTDTQYF TGTGCCAGCAGGGGCGGGGGGAACACAGATACGCAGTATTTT
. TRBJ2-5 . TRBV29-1 CSVEGLRGGTQYF TGCAGCGTTGAAGGCCTCCGAGGAGGGACCCAGTACTTC
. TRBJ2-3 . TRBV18 CASSPQGNRDTQYF TGTGCCAGCTCACCTCAGGGTAACAGAGATACGCAGTATTTT
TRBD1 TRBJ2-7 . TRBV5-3 CARSLFRGLLSYEQYF TGTGCCAGAAGCTTGTTCAGGGGGCTGCTTTCCTACGAGCAGTACTTC
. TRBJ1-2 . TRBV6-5 CASFRGKPPSGYTF TGTGCCAGCTTTCGGGGTAAACCTCCCTCTGGCTACACCTTC
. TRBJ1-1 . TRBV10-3 CAISEEMNTEAFF TGTGCCATCAGTGAAGAGATGAACACTGAAGCTTTCTTT
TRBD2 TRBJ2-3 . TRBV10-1 CASSNHGTSGSTDTQYF TGCGCCAGCAGTAACCACGGGACTAGCGGTAGCACAGATACGCAGTATTTT
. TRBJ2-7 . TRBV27 CASSPGTRVRYF TGTGCCAGCAGTCCCGGGACTCGGGTCAGGTACTTC
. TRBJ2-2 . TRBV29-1 CSAKAGWQNTGELFF TGCAGCGCCAAGGCGGGTTGGCAGAACACCGGGGAGCTGTTTTTT
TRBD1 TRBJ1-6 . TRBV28 CASSLLDRDNSPLHF TGTGCCAGCAGTTTACTAGACAGGGATAATTCACCCCTCCACTTT
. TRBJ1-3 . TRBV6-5 CASSYSFEASGNTIYF TGTGCCAGCAGTTACTCATTTGAGGCCTCTGGAAACACCATATATTTT
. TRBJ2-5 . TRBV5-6 CASSLADRRETQYF TGTGCCAGCAGCTTGGCTGACAGGAGGGAGACCCAGTACTTC
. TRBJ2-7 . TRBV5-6 CASNRRGYEQYF TGTGCCAGCAATAGGAGGGGCTACGAGCAGTACTTC
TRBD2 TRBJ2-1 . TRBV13 CASSLKPPGGEQFF TGTGCCAGCAGCTTAAAACCCCCGGGGGGTGAGCAGTTCTTC
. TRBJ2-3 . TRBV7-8 CASSLFRDTDTQYF TGTGCCAGCAGCCTTTTCCGAGACACAGATACGCAGTATTTT
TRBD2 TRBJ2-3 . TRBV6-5 CASSWGLAGGTDTQYF TGTGCCAGCAGTTGGGGACTAGCGGGAGGCACAGATACGCAGTATTTT
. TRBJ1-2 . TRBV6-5 CASRRETTSHGYTF TGTGCCAGCAGGAGGGAGACAACTTCCCATGGCTACACCTTC
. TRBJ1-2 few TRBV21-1 CASSKAGGQGAYGYTF TGTGCCAGCAGCAAAGCGGGAGGACAGGGGGCGTATGGCTACACCTTC
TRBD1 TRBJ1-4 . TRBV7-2 CASSLAGAGGEKLFF TGTGCCAGCAGCTTAGCAGGGGCAGGGGGGGAAAAACTGTTTTTT
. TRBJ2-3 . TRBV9 CASSVVTGDTQYF TGTGCCAGCAGCGTAGTGACGGGAGATACGCAGTATTTT
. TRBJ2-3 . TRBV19 CASSISLSDTQYF TGTGCCAGTAGTATAAGCCTTTCAGATACGCAGTATTTT
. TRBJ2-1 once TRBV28 CASSFGGKLEFF TGTGCCAGCAGTTTCGGAGGTAAACTGGAGTTCTTC
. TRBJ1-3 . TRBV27 CASSSGFSGNTIYF TGTGCCAGCAGTTCAGGGTTTTCTGGAAACACCATATATTTT
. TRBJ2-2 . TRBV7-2 CASSLYVGPSNTGELFF TGTGCCAGCAGCCTCTACGTCGGTCCTTCGAACACCGGGGAGCTGTTTTTT
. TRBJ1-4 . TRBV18 CAGAETPSNEKLFF TGTGCCGGAGCAGAGACTCCTAGCAATGAAAAACTGTTTTTT
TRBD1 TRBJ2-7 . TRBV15 CATSRDLGTGGAYEQYF TGTGCCACCAGCAGAGATCTCGGGACAGGGGGGGCCTACGAGCAGTACTTC
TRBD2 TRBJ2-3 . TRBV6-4 CASSVLAPSTDTQYF TGTGCCAGCAGTGTACTAGCGCCCTCCACAGATACGCAGTATTTT
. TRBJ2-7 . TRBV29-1 CSVEGRTTYEQYF TGCAGCGTTGAGGGACGGACTACTTACGAGCAGTACTTC
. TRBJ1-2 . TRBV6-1 CASLSGEGYGYTF TGTGCCAGCCTTTCTGGGGAGGGCTATGGCTACACCTTC
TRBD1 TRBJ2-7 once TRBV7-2 CASSTRTGNSYEQYF TGTGCCAGCAGCACTAGGACAGGGAACTCCTACGAGCAGTACTTC
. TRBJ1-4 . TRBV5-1 CASSWGSLGAEKLFF TGCGCCAGCAGCTGGGGCTCTTTAGGGGCTGAAAAACTGTTTTTT
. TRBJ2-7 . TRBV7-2 CASSLARDSYEQYF TGTGCCAGCAGCTTAGCTCGGGACTCCTACGAGCAGTACTTC
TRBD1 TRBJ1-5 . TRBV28 CASSQGVGQPQHF TGTGCCAGCAGTCAGGGGGTAGGGCAGCCCCAGCATTTT
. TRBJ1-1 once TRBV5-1 CASLGRANTEAFF TGCGCCAGCCTGGGGAGGGCGAACACTGAAGCTTTCTTT
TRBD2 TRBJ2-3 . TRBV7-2 CASSLLGLAGTDTQYF TGTGCCAGCAGCCTTTTGGGACTAGCTGGCACAGATACGCAGTATTTT
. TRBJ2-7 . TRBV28 CASSSPRSAYEQYF TGTGCCAGCAGCTCCCCCCGGAGTGCCTACGAGCAGTACTTC
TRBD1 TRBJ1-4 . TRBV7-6 CASSLETGEGEKLFF TGTGCCAGCAGCTTAGAAACAGGGGAAGGTGAAAAACTGTTTTTT
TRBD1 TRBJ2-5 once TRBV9 CASSVGDRGETQYF TGTGCCAGCAGCGTGGGGGACAGGGGAGAGACCCAGTACTTC